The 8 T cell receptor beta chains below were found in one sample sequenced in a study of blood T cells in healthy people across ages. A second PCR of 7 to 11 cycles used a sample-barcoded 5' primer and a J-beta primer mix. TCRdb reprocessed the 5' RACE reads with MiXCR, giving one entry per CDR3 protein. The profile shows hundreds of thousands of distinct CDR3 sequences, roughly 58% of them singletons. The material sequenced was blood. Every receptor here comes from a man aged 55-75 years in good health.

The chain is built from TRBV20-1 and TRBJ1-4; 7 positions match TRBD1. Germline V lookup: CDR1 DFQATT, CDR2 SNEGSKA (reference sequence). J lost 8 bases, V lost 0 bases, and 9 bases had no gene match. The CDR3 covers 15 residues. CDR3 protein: CSARDIGRGWEKLFF. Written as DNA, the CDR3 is TGCAGTGCTAGAGATATCGGCAGGGGGTGGGAAAAACTGTTTTTT.

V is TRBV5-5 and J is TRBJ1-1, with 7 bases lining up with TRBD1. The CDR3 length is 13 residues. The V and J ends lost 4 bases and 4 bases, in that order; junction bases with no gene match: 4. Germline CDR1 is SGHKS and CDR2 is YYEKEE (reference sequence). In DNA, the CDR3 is TGTGCCAGCAGCCGAGACAGGGTCACTGAAGCTTTCTTT. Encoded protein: CASSRDRVTEAFF.

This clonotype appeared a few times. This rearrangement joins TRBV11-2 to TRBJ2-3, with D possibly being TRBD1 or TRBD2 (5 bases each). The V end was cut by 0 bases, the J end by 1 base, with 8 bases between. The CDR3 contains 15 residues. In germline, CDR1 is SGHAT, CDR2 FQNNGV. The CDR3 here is CASSLEGVGTDTQYF. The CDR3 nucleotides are TGTGCCAGCAGCTTAGAGGGGGTGGGCACAGATACGCAGTATTTT.

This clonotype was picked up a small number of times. The CDR3 sequence: CAISRGENTGELFF. The CDR3 coding sequence is TGTGCCATCAGTCGAGGGGAGAACACCGGGGAGCTGTTTTTT. This chain joins TRBV10-3 and TRBJ2-2, with D possibly called TRBD1 or TRBD2 (5 bases each). Germline-derived CDR1 and CDR2 are ENHRY and SYGVKD. Trimming stripped 5 bases from V and 1 base from J, with 8 bases between. The CDR3 has 14 residues.

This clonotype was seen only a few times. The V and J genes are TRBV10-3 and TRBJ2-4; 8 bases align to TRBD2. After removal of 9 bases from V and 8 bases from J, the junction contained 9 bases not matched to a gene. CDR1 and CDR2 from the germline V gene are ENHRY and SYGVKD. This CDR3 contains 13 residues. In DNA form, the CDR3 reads TGTGCCATTGGGACTAGTTACTCTGACATTCAGTACTTC. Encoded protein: CAIGTSYSDIQYF.

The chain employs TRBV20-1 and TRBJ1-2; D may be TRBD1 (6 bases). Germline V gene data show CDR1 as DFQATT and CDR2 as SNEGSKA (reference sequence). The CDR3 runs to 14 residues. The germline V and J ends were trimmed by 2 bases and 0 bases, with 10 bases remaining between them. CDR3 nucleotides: TGCAGTGCTAGAACAGGGACGGCTAACTATGGCTACACCTTC. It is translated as CSARTGTANYGYTF.

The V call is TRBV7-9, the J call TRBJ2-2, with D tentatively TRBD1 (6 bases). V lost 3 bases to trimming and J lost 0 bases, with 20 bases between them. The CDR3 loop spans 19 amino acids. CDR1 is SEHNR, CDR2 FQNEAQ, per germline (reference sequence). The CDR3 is CASSFPNQRDTANTGELFF. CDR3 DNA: TGTGCCAGCAGCTTCCCGAATCAGAGGGACACAGCGAACACCGGGGAGCTGTTTTTT.

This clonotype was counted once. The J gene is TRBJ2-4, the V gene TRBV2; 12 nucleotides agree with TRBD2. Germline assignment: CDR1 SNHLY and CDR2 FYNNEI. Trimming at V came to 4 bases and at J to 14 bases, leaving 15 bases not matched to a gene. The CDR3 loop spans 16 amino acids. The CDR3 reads CASSAGQTSGGPGEYF. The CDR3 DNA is TGTGCCAGCAGTGCTGGACAGACTAGCGGGGGACCGGGCGAGTACTTC.